This section outlines one TCR beta chain sequence together with its context. Its antigen is unknown. This table comes from immunoSEQ multiplex PCR, and its TCRdb copy is limited to in-frame clones, with some not included. The sample holds around 78,000 clones, about 90% seen once. The germline CDR1 and CDR2 sequences are SGHVS and FQNEAQ. This CDR3 is 13 amino acids long. Trimming took 6 bases from V and 3 from J, leaving 12 bases between them. These data come from a study of siplizumab effects on memory and regulatory T cells. Study-wide results and caveats: For mappable alloreactive CD4+ clones, the mean Treg-derived fraction was nearly 70% with siplizumab and 25% to 30% in controls. Naive or memory phenotype assignment was not possible for roughly 80-97% of proliferating CD4+ or CD8+ clones. Naive T cells seemed more diverse than memory cells; they also seemed major alloresponse contributors. Alloreactive clones mapping to unstimulated subsets formed only a minor fraction.

V is TRBV7-8 and J is TRBJ2-7, with D possibly TRBD2 on 6 matching bases. The TCR comes from a human donor in good health. The material sequenced was CD8+ T cells sorted from blood. The CDR3: CASSAGLLYEQYF. CDR3 in DNA: TGTGCCAGCAGTGCGGGACTTCTCTACGAGCAGTACTTC.